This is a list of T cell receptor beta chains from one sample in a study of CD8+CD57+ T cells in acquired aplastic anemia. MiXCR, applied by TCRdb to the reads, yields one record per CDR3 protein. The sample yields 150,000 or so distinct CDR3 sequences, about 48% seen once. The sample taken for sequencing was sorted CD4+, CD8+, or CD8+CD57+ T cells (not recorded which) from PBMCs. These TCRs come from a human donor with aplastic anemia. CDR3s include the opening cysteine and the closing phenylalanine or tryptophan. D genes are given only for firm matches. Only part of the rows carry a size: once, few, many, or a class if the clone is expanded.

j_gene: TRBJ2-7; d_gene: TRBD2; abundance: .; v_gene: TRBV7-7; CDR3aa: CASSPKLRGEQYF; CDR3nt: TGTGCTAGCAGCCCAAAGTTGCGGGGGGAGCAGTACTTC
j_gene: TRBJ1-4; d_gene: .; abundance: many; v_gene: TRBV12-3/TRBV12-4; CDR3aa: CASSLNGNEKLFF; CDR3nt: TGTGCCAGCAGTCTAAACGGGAATGAAAAACTGTTTTTT
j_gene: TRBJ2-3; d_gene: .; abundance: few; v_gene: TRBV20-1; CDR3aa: CSASRPGDTQYF; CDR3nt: TGCAGTGCTAGCCGACCGGGAGATACGCAGTATTTT
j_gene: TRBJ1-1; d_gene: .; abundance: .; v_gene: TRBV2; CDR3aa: CASKPPGHTEAFF; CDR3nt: TGTGCCAGCAAACCCCCGGGCCACACTGAAGCTTTCTTT
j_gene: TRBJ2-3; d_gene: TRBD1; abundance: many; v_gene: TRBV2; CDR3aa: CASGTGERGNTQYF; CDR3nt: TGTGCCAGCGGGACAGGGGAGAGGGGTAATACGCAGTATTTT
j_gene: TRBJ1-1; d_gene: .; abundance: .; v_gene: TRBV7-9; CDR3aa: CASSFELGEAFF; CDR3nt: TGTGCCAGCAGCTTTGAGCTGGGTGAAGCTTTCTTT
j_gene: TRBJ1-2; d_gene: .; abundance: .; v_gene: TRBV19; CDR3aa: CASSPGLGVIYGYTF; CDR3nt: TGTGCCAGTAGTCCTGGATTAGGGGTGATCTATGGCTACACCTTC
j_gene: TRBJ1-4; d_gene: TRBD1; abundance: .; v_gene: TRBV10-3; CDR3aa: CAISDTGTGDEKLFF; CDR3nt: TGTGCCATCAGCGATACCGGGACAGGGGACGAAAAACTGTTTTTT
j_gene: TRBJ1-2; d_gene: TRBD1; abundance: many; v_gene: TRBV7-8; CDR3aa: CASSLAPSTGLYGYTF; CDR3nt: TGTGCCAGCAGCTTAGCCCCTTCGACAGGGCTATATGGCTACACCTTC
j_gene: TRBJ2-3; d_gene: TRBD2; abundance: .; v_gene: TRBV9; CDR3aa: CASSFWRERSDTQYF; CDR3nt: TGTGCCAGCAGCTTTTGGCGGGAGCGGTCAGATACGCAGTATTTT
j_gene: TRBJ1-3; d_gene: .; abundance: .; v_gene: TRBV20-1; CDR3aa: CSARDNTHSGNTIYF; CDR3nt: TGCAGTGCTAGAGATAACACACACTCTGGAAACACCATATATTTT
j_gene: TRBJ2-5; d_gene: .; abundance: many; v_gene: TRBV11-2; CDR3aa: CASSFLQSGDQETQYF; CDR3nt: TGTGCCAGCAGCTTCCTACAGTCTGGGGATCAAGAGACCCAGTACTTC
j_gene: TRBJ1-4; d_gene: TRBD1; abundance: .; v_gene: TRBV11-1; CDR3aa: CASTKRGQGWQEKLFF; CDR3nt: TGTGCCAGCACCAAGAGGGGACAGGGCTGGCAGGAAAAACTGTTTTTT
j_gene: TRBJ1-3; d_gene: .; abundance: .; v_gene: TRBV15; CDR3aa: CATSRDSRNTIYF; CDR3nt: TGTGCCACCAGCAGAGATAGTCGAAACACCATATATTTT
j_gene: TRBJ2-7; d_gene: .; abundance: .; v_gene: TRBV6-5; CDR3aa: CASSYSYSGQYEQYF; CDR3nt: TGTGCCAGCAGTTACTCCTACTCCGGACAGTACGAGCAGTACTTC
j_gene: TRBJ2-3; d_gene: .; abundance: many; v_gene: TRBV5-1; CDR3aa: CASSLEWEYVGTDTQYF; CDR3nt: TGCGCCAGCAGCTTGGAGTGGGAATATGTAGGCACAGATACGCAGTATTTT
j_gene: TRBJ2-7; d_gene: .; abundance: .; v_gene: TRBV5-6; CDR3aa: CASRDRDVSYEQYF; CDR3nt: TGTGCCAGCAGGGATCGGGACGTTTCCTACGAGCAGTACTTC
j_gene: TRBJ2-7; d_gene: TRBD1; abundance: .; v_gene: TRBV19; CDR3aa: CASSSGQGADEQYF; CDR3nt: TGTGCCAGTAGTTCCGGACAGGGAGCGGACGAGCAGTACTTC
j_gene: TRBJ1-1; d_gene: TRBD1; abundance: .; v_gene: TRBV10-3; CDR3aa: CAGAGGEGAKAFF; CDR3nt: TGTGCCGGAGCGGGGGGCGAGGGGGCAAAAGCTTTCTTT
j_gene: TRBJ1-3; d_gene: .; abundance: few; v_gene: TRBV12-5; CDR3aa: CASGLSPGKLSGNTIYF; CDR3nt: TGTGCTAGTGGTTTGTCCCCTGGGAAACTCTCTGGAAACACCATATATTTT
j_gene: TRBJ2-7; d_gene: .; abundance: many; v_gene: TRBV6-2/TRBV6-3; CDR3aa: CASSYDAYEQYF; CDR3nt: TGTGCCAGCAGTTACGACGCCTACGAGCAGTACTTC
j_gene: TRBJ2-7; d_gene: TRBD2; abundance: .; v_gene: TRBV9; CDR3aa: CASSVDVAGGYEQYF; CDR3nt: TGTGCCAGCAGCGTAGATGTAGCGGGAGGTTACGAGCAGTACTTC
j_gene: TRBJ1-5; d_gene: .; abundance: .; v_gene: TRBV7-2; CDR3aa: CASSPFKGAQHF; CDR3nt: TGTGCCAGCAGCCCTTTCAAGGGAGCCCAGCATTTT
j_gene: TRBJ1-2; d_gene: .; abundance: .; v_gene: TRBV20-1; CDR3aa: CSARLERRYGYTF; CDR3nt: TGCAGTGCCAGGTTGGAGCGCCGCTATGGCTACACCTTC
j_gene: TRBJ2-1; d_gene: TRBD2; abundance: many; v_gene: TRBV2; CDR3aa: CASNGGGAHNEQFF; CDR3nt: TGTGCCAGCAATGGCGGGGGGGCCCACAATGAGCAGTTCTTC
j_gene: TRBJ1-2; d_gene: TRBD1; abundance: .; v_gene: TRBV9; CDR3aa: CASSSSGGYGYTF; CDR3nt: TGTGCCAGCAGTTCCTCAGGGGGCTATGGCTACACCTTC
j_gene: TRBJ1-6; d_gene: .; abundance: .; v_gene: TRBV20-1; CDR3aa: CSARDQSRGKTPLHF; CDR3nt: TGCAGTGCTAGAGATCAATCCAGGGGTAAGACACCCCTCCACTTT
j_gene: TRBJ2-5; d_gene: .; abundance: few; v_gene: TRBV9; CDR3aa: CASSPRGGQETQYF; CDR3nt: TGTGCCAGCAGCCCTCGCGGAGGTCAAGAGACCCAGTACTTC
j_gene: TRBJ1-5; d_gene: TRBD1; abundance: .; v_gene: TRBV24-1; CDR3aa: CATSDAGQARGPQHF; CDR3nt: TGTGCCACCAGTGATGCCGGACAGGCAAGGGGGCCCCAGCATTTT
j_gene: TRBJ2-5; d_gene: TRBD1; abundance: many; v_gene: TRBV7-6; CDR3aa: CASSLRGRRETQYF; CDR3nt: TGTGCCAGCAGCTTGAGGGGGCGCCGAGAGACCCAGTACTTC
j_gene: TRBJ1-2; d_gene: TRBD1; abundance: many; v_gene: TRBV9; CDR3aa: CASSGGQGSALPRYGYTF; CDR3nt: TGTGCCAGCAGCGGGGGACAGGGGTCGGCGTTACCTAGGTATGGCTACACCTTC
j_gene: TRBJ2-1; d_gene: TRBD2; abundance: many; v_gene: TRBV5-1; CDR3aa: CASSFRTSASYNEQFF; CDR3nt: TGCGCCAGCAGCTTTCGGACTAGCGCCTCCTACAATGAGCAGTTCTTC
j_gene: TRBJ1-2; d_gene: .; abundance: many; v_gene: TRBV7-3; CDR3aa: CASSPGADYGYTF; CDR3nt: TGTGCCAGCAGCCCAGGGGCGGACTATGGCTACACCTTC
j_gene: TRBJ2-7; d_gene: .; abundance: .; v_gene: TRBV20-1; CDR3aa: CSARTGDEQYF; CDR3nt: TGCAGTGCTAGAACGGGGGACGAGCAGTACTTC
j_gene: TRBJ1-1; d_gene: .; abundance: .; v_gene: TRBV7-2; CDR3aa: CASSEGDEAFF; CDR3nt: TGTGCCAGCAGCGAAGGGGATGAAGCTTTCTTT
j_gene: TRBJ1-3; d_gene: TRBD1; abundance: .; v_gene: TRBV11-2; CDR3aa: CASSLETGGYGNTIYF; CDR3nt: TGTGCCAGCAGCTTAGAGACAGGGGGCTATGGAAACACCATATATTTT
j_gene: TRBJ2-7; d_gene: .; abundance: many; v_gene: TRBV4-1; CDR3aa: CASSQEGRTYEQYF; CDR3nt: TGCGCCAGCAGCCAAGAAGGCCGAACCTACGAGCAGTACTTC
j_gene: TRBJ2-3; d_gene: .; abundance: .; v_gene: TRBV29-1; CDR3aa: CSVEDTGSRTDTQYF; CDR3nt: TGCAGCGTTGAAGATACCGGGAGTCGTACAGATACGCAGTATTTT
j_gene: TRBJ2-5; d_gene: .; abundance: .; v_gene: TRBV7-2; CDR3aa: CASSLGLPPETQYF; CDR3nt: TGTGCCAGCAGCTTAGGACTTCCCCCGGAGACCCAGTACTTC
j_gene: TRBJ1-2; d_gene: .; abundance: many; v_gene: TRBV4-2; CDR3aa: CASSQTRDGRNYGYTF; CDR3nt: TGTGCCAGCAGCCAAACTCGGGACGGACGAAACTATGGCTACACCTTC
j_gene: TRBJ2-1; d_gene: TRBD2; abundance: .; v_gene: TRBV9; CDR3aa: CASSVRAGGVNEQFF; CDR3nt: TGTGCCAGCAGCGTGAGGGCGGGAGGGGTAAATGAGCAGTTCTTC
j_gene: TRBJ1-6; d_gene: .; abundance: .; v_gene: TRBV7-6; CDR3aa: CASSLKGDSPLHF; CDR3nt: TGTGCCAGCAGCTTGAAGGGTGATTCACCCCTCCACTTC
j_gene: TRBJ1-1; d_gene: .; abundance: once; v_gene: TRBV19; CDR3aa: CASKVTGGNTEAFF; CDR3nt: TGTGCCAGTAAAGTCACCGGAGGGAACACTGAAGCTTTCTTT
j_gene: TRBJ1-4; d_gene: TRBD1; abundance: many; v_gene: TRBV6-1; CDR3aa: CASSHGTGGPNEKKLFF; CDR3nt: TGTGCCAGCAGCCACGGGACAGGCGGCCCGAATGAGAAAAAACTGTTTTTT
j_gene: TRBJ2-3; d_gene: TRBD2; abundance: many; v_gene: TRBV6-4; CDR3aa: CASSDEAGGPDTQYF; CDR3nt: TGTGCCAGCAGTGATGAAGCGGGGGGGCCAGATACGCAGTATTTT